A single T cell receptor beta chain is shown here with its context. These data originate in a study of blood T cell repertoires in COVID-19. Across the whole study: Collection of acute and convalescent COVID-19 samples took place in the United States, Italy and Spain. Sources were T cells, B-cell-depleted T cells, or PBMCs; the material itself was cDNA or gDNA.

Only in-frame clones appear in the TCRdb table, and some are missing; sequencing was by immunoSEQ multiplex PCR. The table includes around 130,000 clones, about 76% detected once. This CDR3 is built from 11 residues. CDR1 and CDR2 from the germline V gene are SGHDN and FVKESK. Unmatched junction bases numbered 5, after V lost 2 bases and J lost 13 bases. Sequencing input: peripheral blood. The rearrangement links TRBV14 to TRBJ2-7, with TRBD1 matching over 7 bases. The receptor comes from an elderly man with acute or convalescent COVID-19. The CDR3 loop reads CASSQWDSVYF. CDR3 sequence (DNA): TGTGCCAGCAGCCAATGGGACAGCGTTTACTTC.